This T cell receptor beta chain was captured by sequencing in a study of cytomegalovirus exposure and HLA in healthy donors. Study conclusions and caveats: Highly shared sequence variants in one cluster were likely a sequencing artifact.

V lost 0 bases, J lost 5 bases, and 8 bases lay in between. Looked up from germline, CDR1 is GTSNPN and CDR2 is SVGIG (reference sequence). The CDR3 sequence is 13 residues long. Concerning this clone itself: Its cognate antigen is unknown.

Vbeta (60) and Jbeta (13) primers were used in the PCR. TCRdb's table, derived via immunoSEQ multiplex PCR, lists solely in-frame clones and lacks some. The sample lists 100,000 to 130,000 clones; less than 80% were seen once. The receptor comes from a man under 40 in good health and CMV-seronegative. The sequenced sample was PBMCs. The J gene is TRBJ2-1, the V gene TRBV30, with a tentative D call TRBD2 (6 bases). The CDR3 is CAWSVGLNNEQFF. CDR3 DNA: TGTGCCTGGAGTGTCGGACTAAACAATGAGCAGTTCTTC.